Each of the 26 T cell receptor beta chains below was sequenced from the same sample in a study of blood T cell repertoires in COVID-19. TCRdb's copy holds only in-frame clones and misses some; the assay was immunoSEQ multiplex PCR. In the table there are some 110,000 clones, approximately 80% of which are singletons. Sample: peripheral blood. Every receptor here comes from a man aged 55 to 70 with acute or convalescent COVID-19.

J is TRBJ2-5 and V is TRBV6-5; a possible D gene is TRBD1 (6 bases). The CDR3 is 14 residues long. Trimming shortened V by 6 bases and J by 0 bases, and 11 bases separated the two germline ends. CDR1 MNHEY and CDR2 SVGAGI come from the germline V gene. CDR3 sequence (DNA): TGTGCCAGCAGGGTAGGACAGTACCAAGAGACCCAGTACTTC. Protein: CASRVGQYQETQYF.

The CDR3 reads CASSLGGSGNTIYF. The CDR3 coding sequence is TGTGCCAGCAGCCTGGGAGGGTCTGGAAACACCATATATTTT. This chain joins TRBV5-4 and TRBJ1-3; unclear D gene. Trimming removed 4 bases from V and 1 base from J, with 9 bases in between. The CDR3 has 14 amino acids. Germline-derived CDR1 and CDR2 are SGHNT and YYREEE (reference sequence).

The V gene is TRBV2, the J gene TRBJ1-5; D ambiguous. Looked up from germline, CDR1 is SNHLY and CDR2 is FYNNEI. The CDR3 loop spans 15 amino acids. Between the trimmed V and J ends, which lost 7 bases and 1 base, there was a span of 14 bases. The CDR3 bases are TGTGCCAGCACCCTCGAGGGTGGAAGCAATCAGCCCCAGCATTTT. Encoded protein: CASTLEGGSNQPQHF. The variable domain in full, completed from reference TRBV2 and TRBJ1-5, reads EPEVTQTPSHQVTQMGQEVILRCVPISNHLYFYWYRQILGQKVEFLVSFYNNEISEKSEIFDDQFSVERPDGSNFTLKIRSTKLEDSAMYFCASTLEGGSNQPQHFGDGTRLSIL.

This chain connects TRBV6-5 to TRBJ2-7; 7 positions agree with TRBD1. Germline assignment: CDR1 MNHEY and CDR2 SVGAGI. The CDR3 sequence is 16 residues long. The trim removed 0 bases at V and 2 bases at J, leaving 7 bases unmatched. The CDR3 loop reads CASSYSRQGATYEQYF. The CDR3 DNA follows: TGTGCCAGCAGTTACTCGAGACAGGGAGCAACCTACGAGCAGTACTTC.

The rearrangement uses TRBV19 and TRBJ1-1; 7 bases line up with TRBD1. The CDR3 runs to 15 residues. Unmatched junction bases numbered 12, after V lost 7 bases and J lost 4 bases. Germline V CDR1 and CDR2: LNHDA, SQIVND (reference sequence). As DNA, the CDR3 is TGTGCCAGTACCACAGACAGGGCAAGTGTCACTGAAGCTTTCTTT. This codes for CASTTDRASVTEAFF.

This clone has a handful of counts. The chain couples TRBV11-3 to TRBJ2-2; TRBD2 matches 12 bases. There are 16 residues in the CDR3. Germline V gives CDR1 SGHNT, CDR2 YENEEA. J gave up 4 bases and V 5 bases, and 5 bases lay outside the gene matches. This CDR3 reads CASSARLAGVTGELFF. In nucleotides, the CDR3 is TGTGCCAGCAGCGCCCGACTAGCGGGAGTCACCGGGGAGCTGTTTTTT. Full variable domain (outside the CDR3, taken from reference TRBV11-3 and TRBJ2-2): EAGVVQSPRYKIIEKKQPVAFWCNPISGHNTLYWYLQNLGQGPELLIRYENEEAVDDSQLPKDRFSAERLKGVDSTLKIQPAELGDSAVYLCASSARLAGVTGELFFGEGSRLTVL.

The chain carries TRBV29-1 and TRBJ2-1; D remains unclear. Germline loops: CDR1 SQVTM, CDR2 ANQGSEA. CDR3 length equals 12 residues. Trimming took off 1 base at V and 8 bases at J, with 9 bases between the two ends. As DNA, the CDR3 is TGCAGCGTTGAAGCAGACTTGCATGAGCAGTTCTTC. Its translation is CSVEADLHEQFF.

The chain is built from TRBV18 and TRBJ1-3; 7 positions agree with TRBD1. CDR3 length equals 15 residues. Germline assignment: CDR1 KGHSH and CDR2 LQKENI. Unmatched junction bases numbered 5, after V lost 6 bases and J lost 0 bases. CDR3 in amino acids: CASSPGQSSGNTIYF. CDR3 sequence (DNA): TGTGCCAGCTCCCCGGGACAGAGCTCTGGAAACACCATATATTTT. The variable domain in full, completed from reference TRBV18 and TRBJ1-3, reads NAGVMQNPRHLVRRRGQEARLRCSPMKGHSHVYWYRQLPEEGLKFMVYLQKENIIDESGMPKERFSAEFPKEGPSILRIQQVVRGDSAAYFCASSPGQSSGNTIYFGEGSWLTVV.

The CDR3 DNA sequence: TGTGCCAGCAGTCCCCCCGGCACAGATACGCAGTATTTT. It encodes CASSPPGTDTQYF. The V gene is TRBV6-4, the J gene TRBJ2-3, with D uncertain. Germline loops: CDR1 MRHNA, CDR2 SNTAGT. CDR3 length equals 13 residues. V was clipped by 5 bases and J by 1 base, with 7 bases between them.

V and J are TRBV9 and TRBJ2-3; 11 bases agree with TRBD1. V shed 2 bases, J shed 3 bases, and the junction held 5 bases outside the gene matches. CDR1 and CDR2 (germline): SGDLS, YYNGEE. The CDR3 extends over 16 amino acids. The DNA for the CDR3 is TGTGCCAGCAGCGTCGCCGGGACAGGGGGAACAGATACGCAGTATTTT. This translates into CASSVAGTGGTDTQYF.

This chain links TRBV6-5 with TRBJ1-1; D is possibly TRBD1 (6 bases). The CDR3 runs 14 residues. V shed 7 bases and J shed 5 bases, with 17 bases lying between them. Per germline, CDR1 MNHEY and CDR2 SVGAGI. The CDR3 reads CASTLQGLKTEAFF. CDR3 in DNA: TGTGCCAGCACTCTACAGGGTTTAAAGACTGAAGCTTTCTTT.

The chain recombines TRBV27 with TRBJ2-2; 13 positions agree with TRBD2. The CDR3 length is 18 residues. The germline CDR1 and CDR2 sequences are MNHEY and SMNVEV (reference sequence). V was clipped by 4 bases and J by 0 bases; unmatched bases: 5. The CDR3 reads CASSSLGTSGANTGELFF. The CDR3 DNA follows: TGTGCCAGCAGTTCCCTTGGGACTAGCGGGGCGAACACCGGGGAGCTGTTTTTT.

This clone was counted between two and nine times. The junction shows a germline mismatch at one end, possibly a read error. The V call is TRBV7-7, the J call TRBJ2-1, with D hard to call. The CDR3 loop spans 15 amino acids. Germline assignment: CDR1 SSHAT and CDR2 FNYEAQ (reference sequence). The CDR3, as DNA: TGTGCTAGCAGCTCCTCCCTTCGAGATGCTGATGAGCAGTTCTTC. Translating gives CASSSSLRDADEQFF. Full variable domain (missing parts from reference TRBV7-7 and TRBJ2-1): GAGVSQSPRYKVTKRGQDVTLRCDPISSHATLYWYQQALGQGPEFLTYFNYEAQPDKSGLPSDRFSAERPEGSISTLTIQRTEQRDSAMYRCASSSSLRDADEQFFGPGTRLTVL.

The chain joins TRBV7-9 to TRBJ2-1; D is perhaps TRBD2 (5 bases). Germline CDR1 SEHNR, CDR2 FQNEAQ (reference sequence). The V gene lost 1 base and the J gene lost 9 bases, with 10 bases spanning the gap. The CDR3 covers 13 residues. The CDR3 sequence is CASSLDLAGEQFF. For the CDR3, the DNA is TGTGCCAGCAGCTTAGATCTGGCGGGTGAGCAGTTCTTC.

V is TRBV18 and J is TRBJ2-2; possibly TRBD2 for D (6 bases). V gave up 2 bases and J gave up 1 base, with 8 bases separating them. The CDR3 has 15 amino acids. Germline CDR1 KGHSH, CDR2 LQKENI. CDR3 region: CASSPFGGNTGELFF. The CDR3 DNA reads TGTGCCAGCTCACCATTCGGGGGGAACACCGGGGAGCTGTTTTTT.

This clone came up once. Written as DNA, the CDR3 is TGTGCCAGCAGCCCTCGAACAGGGCCCGGGGAGCTGTTTTTT. It yields the protein CASSPRTGPGELFF. The chain carries TRBV9 and TRBJ2-2; tentative D call: TRBD1 (6 bases). This CDR3 contains 14 residues. The germline V and J ends were trimmed by 4 bases and 6 bases, with 13 bases remaining between them. The germline CDR1 and CDR2 sequences are SGDLS and YYNGEE.

The chain couples TRBV24-1 to TRBJ1-2, with D uncertain. Germline assignment: CDR1 KGHDR and CDR2 SFDVKD. Trimming took off 4 bases at V and 8 bases at J, with 19 bases between the two ends. CDR3 size: 15 residues. CDR3 sequence: CATSDPGRPAGGYTF. CDR3 bases: TGTGCCACCAGTGACCCAGGACGGCCGGCGGGAGGCTACACCTTC.

The chain couples TRBV6-4 to TRBJ1-2; the match to TRBD1 covers 8 bases. From germline, CDR1 is MRHNA and CDR2 SNTAGT. CDR3 size: 15 residues. V shed 6 bases and J 6 bases; nucleotides not matched to a gene: 12. The CDR3 nucleotides are TGTGCCAGCAGCGGGTACAGGGGGGGAGGACATGGCTACACCTTC. Its translation: CASSGYRGGGHGYTF.

This chain links TRBV19 with TRBJ1-1; 8 bases are a match to TRBD1. The V gene's germline CDR1 is LNHDA and CDR2 SQIVND (reference sequence). The CDR3 totals 14 residues. J lost 4 bases, V lost 6 bases, and 7 bases had no gene match. The CDR3: CASRPQGAGTEAFF. Written as DNA, the CDR3 is TGTGCCAGTAGGCCCCAGGGGGCGGGCACTGAAGCTTTCTTT. The whole variable domain, filled in from reference TRBV19 and TRBJ1-1, reads DGGITQSPKYLFRKEGQNVTLSCEQNLNHDAMYWYRQDPGQGLRLIYYSQIVNDFQKGDIAEGYSVSREKKESFPLTVTSAQKNPTAFYLCASRPQGAGTEAFFGQGTRLTVV.

The rearrangement joins TRBV9 to TRBJ2-3, with TRBD1 identical over 9 bases. J was trimmed by 2 bases and V by 2 bases; bases with no gene match: 15. The length of the CDR3 is 19 residues. The germline V gene encodes CDR1 SGDLS and CDR2 YYNGEE. This CDR3 reads CASSVTSQTGGRNTDTQYF. The CDR3 DNA reads as TGTGCCAGCAGCGTTACTTCTCAGACAGGGGGGCGAAACACAGATACGCAGTATTTT.

This clone was observed once. The gene calls are TRBV24-1 and TRBJ1-5; 9 bases line up with TRBD1. The CDR3 is 16 amino acids. In germline, CDR1 is KGHDR, CDR2 SFDVKD. The J segment lost 1 base and the V segment lost 5 bases, leaving 5 bases of the junction unmatched. The CDR3 DNA follows: TGTGCCACCAGTGCTATTGGACAGGGGAGCAATCAGCCCCAGCATTTT. It specifies CATSAIGQGSNQPQHF.

This clone was seen ten or more times. The rearrangement uses TRBV19 and TRBJ2-2; possibly TRBD2 for D (6 bases). V lost 6 bases and J 3 bases, leaving 14 bases between the germline ends. Germline V lookup: CDR1 LNHDA, CDR2 SQIVND (reference sequence). The CDR3 has 15 residues. CDR3 loop: CASRLGTYDTGELFF. The CDR3, as DNA: TGTGCCAGTAGGCTAGGGACTTACGACACCGGGGAGCTGTTTTTT.

V is TRBV29-1 and J is TRBJ1-2, with 9 bases that match TRBD1. After removal of 4 bases from V and 6 bases from J, the junction contained 9 bases not matched to a gene. The CDR3 has 14 amino acids. Germline V gene data show CDR1 as SQVTM and CDR2 as ANQGSEA. The CDR3 DNA follows: TGCAGCGTTGTGTCTGGGACAGGGATGAATGGCTACACCTTC. Protein sequence: CSVVSGTGMNGYTF.

J is TRBJ1-4 and V is TRBV7-9; D not resolved. V gave up 1 base and J gave up 6 bases, with 6 bases separating them. The CDR3 spans 13 residues. Germline V CDR1 and CDR2: SEHNR, FQNEAQ (reference sequence). The CDR3 DNA sequence: TGTGCCAGCAGCTTAGACAGTTATGAAAAACTGTTTTTT. This sequence encodes CASSLDSYEKLFF.

The chain is built from TRBV9 and TRBJ2-5; 8 nucleotides align to TRBD1. The J segment lost 3 bases and the V segment lost 7 bases, leaving 5 bases of the junction unmatched. This CDR3 spans 13 amino acids. Germline V gene data show CDR1 as SGDLS and CDR2 as YYNGEE. This chain's CDR3 is CASGQGPKETQYF. CDR3 in DNA: TGTGCCAGCGGACAGGGCCCTAAAGAGACCCAGTACTTC.

The J gene is TRBJ2-1, the V gene TRBV28, with 10 bases that match TRBD1. The CDR3 is 15 amino acids. Germline lookup yields CDR1 MDHEN and CDR2 SYDVKM. V was clipped by 4 bases and J by 8 bases; unmatched bases: 8. Here the CDR3 reads CASSSRGDRGYEQFF. For the CDR3, the DNA is TGTGCCAGCAGTTCCAGGGGGGACAGGGGTTATGAGCAGTTCTTC.